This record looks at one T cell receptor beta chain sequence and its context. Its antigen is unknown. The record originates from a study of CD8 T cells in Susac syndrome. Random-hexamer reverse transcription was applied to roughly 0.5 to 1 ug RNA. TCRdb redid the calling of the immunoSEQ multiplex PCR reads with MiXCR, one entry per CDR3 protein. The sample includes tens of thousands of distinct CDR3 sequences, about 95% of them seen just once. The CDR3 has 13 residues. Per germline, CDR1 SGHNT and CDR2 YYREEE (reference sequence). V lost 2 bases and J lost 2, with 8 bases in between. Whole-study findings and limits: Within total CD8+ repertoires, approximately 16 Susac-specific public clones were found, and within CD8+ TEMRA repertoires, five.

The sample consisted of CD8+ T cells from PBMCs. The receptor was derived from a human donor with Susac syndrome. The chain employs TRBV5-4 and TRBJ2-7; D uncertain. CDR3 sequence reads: CASSFGQTYEQYV. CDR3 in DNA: TGTGCCAGCAGCTTCGGGCAGACCTACGAGCAGTACGTC.